This record covers a single T cell receptor beta chain. Methods used by the authors: Cell counts per sample came from amplifying reference gene primers. TCRdb's table, derived via immunoSEQ multiplex PCR, lists solely in-frame clones and lacks some. The V and J calls and clone size come from that table; D and trimming were worked out from the DNA. The data contain 250,000 or so clones, 88% of them seen just once; the ten biggest clones take up roughly 6.7%. This CDR3 contains 18 residues. This record belongs to a study of blood T cell repertoires in COVID-19. The clonotype originates from a woman in her 30s with COVID-19, enrolled during active disease. The rearrangement links TRBV21-1 to TRBJ2-3; the table's D call TRBD2 went unverified against the DNA. TRBV21-1 is a pseudogene segment. Sequencing was carried out using peripheral blood. The CDR3 bases are TGTGCCAGCAGCAAAGCTATGACTTCTAGCGAAAGCACAGATACGCAGTATTTT. It translates to CASSKAMTSSESTDTQYF.